The text below deals with one T cell receptor beta chain. The antigen remains undetermined. The record originates from a study of cytomegalovirus exposure and HLA in healthy donors. Points from the study as a whole: Among TCR beta chains, those listed as cytomegalovirus-associated numbered over 150. An apparent linkage of common viral pathogens to several of the most significant clusters emerged in a later analysis.

Amplification used 60 Vbeta primers and 13 Jbeta primers. Here immunoSEQ multiplex PCR was the method, and the copy in TCRdb shows in-frame clones only, minus some. The sample holds roughly 300,000 clones, about nine tenths seen once. The CDR3 contains 15 residues. The V gene's germline CDR1 is LNHDA and CDR2 SQIVND (reference sequence). J gave up 7 bases and V 3 bases, and 7 bases lay outside the gene matches. Sequencing was performed on PBMCs. This TCR was sampled from a man between 35 and 55 years old in good health and CMV-seropositive. V is TRBV19 and J is TRBJ2-1; 9 nucleotides line up with TRBD1. The CDR3 bases are TGTGCCAGTAGTATCACAGGGGGCGCGAGGAATGAGCAGTTCTTC. It specifies CASSITGGARNEQFF.